The 7 T cell receptor beta chains below were found in one sample sequenced in a study of T-cell reconstitution after alpha-beta-depleted transplantation in children. A library of TCRbeta sequences, prepared with unique molecular identifiers, was generated. TCRdb re-derived calls from the PCR reads in MiXCR, one entry per CDR3 protein. The data hold hundreds of thousands of distinct CDR3 sequences, with around 16% observed a single time. The sequenced sample was PBMCs from the stem cell graft donor, obtained from the stem cell graft. The receptors originated from a human donor who donated a stem cell graft to a child with acute myeloid leukemia.

There are a few counts of this clonotype. The rearrangement joins TRBV20-1 to TRBJ2-1; 11 bases match TRBD2. The J segment lost 1 base and the V segment lost 2 bases, leaving 4 bases of the junction unmatched. Germline-derived CDR1 and CDR2 are DFQATT and SNEGSKA (reference sequence). The CDR3 has 16 amino acids. Here the CDR3 reads CSARPGTSGSYNEQFF. The CDR3 nucleotides are TGCAGTGCTAGACCCGGGACTAGCGGATCCTACAATGAGCAGTTCTTC.

The chain recombines TRBV20-1 with TRBJ2-7; perhaps D is TRBD1 or TRBD2 (5 bases each). Per the germline V gene, CDR1 is DFQATT and CDR2 is SNEGSKA (reference sequence). This CDR3 spans 12 amino acids. Trimming took off 1 base at V and 6 bases at J, with 10 bases between the two ends. The CDR3 is CSARAGSPEQYV. The CDR3 bases are TGCAGTGCTAGAGCAGGGAGCCCCGAGCAGTACGTC.

The genes are TRBV12-3 or TRBV12-4 and TRBJ1-1; 7 nucleotides line up with TRBD1. J gave up 4 bases and V 5 bases, and 13 bases lay outside the gene matches. This CDR3 contains 16 residues. In nucleotides, the CDR3 is TGTGCCAGCAGTCTACTGGACAGGTCTGAGGGCACTGAAGCTTTCTTT. It specifies CASSLLDRSEGTEAFF.

The V and J genes are TRBV5-1 and TRBJ2-1, with 9 bases lining up with TRBD1. Germline V CDR1 and CDR2: SGHRS, YFSETQ. The CDR3 spans 15 residues. With 0 bases clipped from V and 5 bases from J, the junction kept 3 bases outside the gene matches. The DNA of the CDR3 is TGCGCCAGCAGCTTGGTACAGGGGGCAAACAATGAGCAGTTCTTC. Its translation is CASSLVQGANNEQFF.

This clonotype was seen ten or more times. The chain is built from TRBV12-3 or TRBV12-4 and TRBJ2-3, with 8 nucleotides matching TRBD1. V lost 1 base, J lost 5 bases, and 5 bases stayed unmatched. This CDR3 is 15 amino acids long. The CDR3 here is CASSLGNRGEDTQYF. In DNA, the CDR3 is TGTGCCAGCAGTTTAGGAAACAGGGGGGAAGATACGCAGTATTTT.

This clonotype showed up just a few times. The chain links TRBV24-1 to TRBJ2-7; D possibly corresponds to TRBD2 (6 bases). The CDR3 is made up of 15 amino acids. Trimming pared 3 bases from V and 2 bases from J, leaving 13 bases between. The germline V gene encodes CDR1 KGHDR and CDR2 SFDVKD. The CDR3 region has the DNA TGTGCCACCAGTGATCCTAGCGTTTCCCCCTACGAGCAGTACTTC. This gives the protein CATSDPSVSPYEQYF.

In this sample, this clonotype turned up a few times. This chain links TRBV20-1 with TRBJ2-1; 8 bases agree with TRBD2. This CDR3 contains 13 residues. Germline-derived CDR1 and CDR2 are DFQATT and SNEGSKA (reference sequence). V was pared by 3 bases and J by 6 bases, with 4 bases of the junction left unmatched. Here the CDR3 reads CSASGGGINEQFF. DNA of the CDR3: TGCAGTGCTAGTGGCGGGGGGATCAATGAGCAGTTCTTC.